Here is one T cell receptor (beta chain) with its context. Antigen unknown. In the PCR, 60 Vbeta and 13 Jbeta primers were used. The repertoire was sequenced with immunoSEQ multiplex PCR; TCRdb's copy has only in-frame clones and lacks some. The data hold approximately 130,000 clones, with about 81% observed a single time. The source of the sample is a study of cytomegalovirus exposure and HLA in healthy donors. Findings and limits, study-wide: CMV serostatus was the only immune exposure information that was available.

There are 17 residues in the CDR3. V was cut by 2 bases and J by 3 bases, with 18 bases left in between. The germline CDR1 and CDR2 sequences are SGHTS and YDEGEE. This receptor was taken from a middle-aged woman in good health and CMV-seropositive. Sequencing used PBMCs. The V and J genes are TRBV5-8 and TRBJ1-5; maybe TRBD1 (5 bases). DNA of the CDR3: TGTGCCAGCAGCTTAGGGGCCGGCCGTATTGCCAATCAGCCCCAGCATTTT. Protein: CASSLGAGRIANQPQHF. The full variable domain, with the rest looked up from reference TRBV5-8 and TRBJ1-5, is EAGVTQSPTHLIKTRGQQATLRCSPISGHTSVYWYQQALGLGLQFLLWYDEGEERNRGNFPPRFSGRQFPNYSSELNVNALELEDSALYLCASSLGAGRIANQPQHFGDGTRLSIL.